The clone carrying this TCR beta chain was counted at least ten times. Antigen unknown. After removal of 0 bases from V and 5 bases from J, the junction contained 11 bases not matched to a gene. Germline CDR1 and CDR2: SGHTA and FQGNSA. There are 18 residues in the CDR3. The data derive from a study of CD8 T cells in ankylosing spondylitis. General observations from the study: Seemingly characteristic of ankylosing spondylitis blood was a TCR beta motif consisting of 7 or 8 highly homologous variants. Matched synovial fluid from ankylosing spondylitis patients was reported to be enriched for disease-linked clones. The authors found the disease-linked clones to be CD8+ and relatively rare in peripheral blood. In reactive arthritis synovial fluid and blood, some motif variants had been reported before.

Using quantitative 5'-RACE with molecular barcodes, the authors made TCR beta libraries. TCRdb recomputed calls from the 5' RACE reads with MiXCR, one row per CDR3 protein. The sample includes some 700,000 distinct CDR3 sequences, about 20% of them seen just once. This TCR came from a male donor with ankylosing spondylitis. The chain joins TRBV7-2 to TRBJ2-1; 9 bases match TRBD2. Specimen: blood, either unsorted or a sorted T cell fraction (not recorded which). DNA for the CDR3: TGTGCCAGCAGCTTAGCGGGCACGAGGACTAGCGCGAACAATGAGCAGTTCTTC. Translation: CASSLAGTRTSANNEQFF.